Presented here are 15 T cell receptor beta chains from one specimen sequenced in a study of blood T cell repertoires in COVID-19. Produced via immunoSEQ multiplex PCR; TCRdb's table is partial and in-frame only. The sample comprises more than 35,000 clones, approximately 85% of which are singletons, and over 20% rests with the top ten. The specimen was peripheral blood. These receptors originate from an older man with acute or convalescent COVID-19.

This CDR3 is CASQGAGGPNEQFF. CDR3 coding DNA: TGTGCCTCTCAAGGAGCGGGAGGGCCCAATGAGCAGTTCTTC. The gene calls are TRBV6-6 and TRBJ2-1; 10 bases fit TRBD2. Per the germline V gene, CDR1 is MNHNY and CDR2 is SVGAGI (reference sequence). The ends lost 11 bases at V and 6 bases at J; junction bases unmatched: 10. The CDR3 is made up of 14 amino acids.

The chain employs TRBV18 and TRBJ1-2; D remains ambiguous. Germline CDR1 KGHSH, CDR2 LQKENI. The CDR3 length is 13 residues. Trimming took 3 bases from V and 8 from J, leaving 13 bases between them. DNA of the CDR3: TGTGCCAGCTCACCGGACGAATCGGGGGGCTACACCTTC. Translation: CASSPDESGGYTF.

The V gene is TRBV5-6, the J gene TRBJ1-2, with D hard to call. Trimming shortened V by 2 bases and J by 6 bases, and 14 bases separated the two germline ends. The length of the CDR3 is 14 residues. CDR1 SGHDT and CDR2 YYEEEE come from the germline V gene. The CDR3 sequence is CASSFGSLRHGYTF. In nucleotides, the CDR3 is TGTGCCAGCAGCTTTGGGAGTCTTAGGCATGGCTACACCTTC.

The J gene is TRBJ2-7, the V gene TRBV11-2; TRBD2 is a possible D gene (5 bases). Trimming took off 5 bases at V and 0 bases at J, with 11 bases between the two ends. Germline assignment: CDR1 SGHAT and CDR2 FQNNGV. The length of the CDR3 is 14 residues. CDR3: CASSPPGISYEQYF. The CDR3 DNA reads TGTGCCAGCAGCCCCCCCGGGATCTCCTACGAGCAGTACTTC.

This clone has only a few counts. This rearrangement joins TRBV9 to TRBJ1-3; D uncertain. The V end lost 3 bases, the J end lost 1 base, and 8 bases lay between the germline ends. The CDR3 loop spans 14 amino acids. Germline assignment: CDR1 SGDLS and CDR2 YYNGEE. The CDR3 protein is CASSAYSSGNTIYF. CDR3 bases: TGTGCCAGCAGCGCCTACAGTTCTGGAAACACCATATATTTT.

This CDR3 is CASSPRAGGAAAQYF. Written as DNA, the CDR3 is TGTGCCAGTAGTCCAAGGGCCGGGGGGGCCGCGGCCCAGTACTTC. This chain links TRBV19 with TRBJ2-5; 8 bases fit TRBD2. This CDR3 spans 15 amino acids. V shed 5 bases and J 9 bases; nucleotides not matched to a gene: 14. Germline CDR1 reads LNHDA; CDR2 reads SQIVND (reference sequence).

This clone was observed a few times. The rearrangement uses TRBV4-1 and TRBJ2-3, with 8 bases that match TRBD2. This CDR3 contains 20 residues. Trimming took 3 bases from V and 1 from J; bases not matched to a gene: 18. Germline V gene lookup returns CDR1 MGHRA and CDR2 YSYEKL. This chain's CDR3 is CASSHPGGGGPVKGTDTQYF. CDR3 DNA sequence: TGCGCCAGCAGCCACCCGGGGGGGGGAGGGCCCGTTAAGGGCACAGATACGCAGTATTTT.

This chain uses TRBV6-5 with TRBJ1-2; a weak D match, TRBD1 (6 bases). Trimming shortened V by 6 bases and J by 1 base, and 12 bases separated the two germline ends. The CDR3 length is 14 residues. Germline V gene data show CDR1 as MNHEY and CDR2 as SVGAGI. The CDR3 is CASRRTEINYGYTF. The CDR3 DNA follows: TGTGCCAGCAGGAGGACAGAGATTAACTATGGCTACACCTTC.

This sequence joins TRBV14 and TRBJ2-4; 7 bases align to TRBD2. Germline CDR1 SGHDN, CDR2 FVKESK. V dropped 4 bases and J dropped 1; count of bases not matched to a gene: 7. The CDR3 totals 16 residues. The DNA for the CDR3 is TGTGCCAGCAGCCCCCTTGGGGAGGGGGCCAAAAACATTCAGTACTTC. Amino acids: CASSPLGEGAKNIQYF.

The chain joins TRBV28 to TRBJ1-1; possible D gene TRBD1, 5 bases. Germline lookup yields CDR1 MDHEN and CDR2 SYDVKM. The CDR3 extends over 11 amino acids. Trimming pared 3 bases from V and 13 bases from J, leaving 12 bases between. DNA of the CDR3: TGTGCCAGCAGTTTGGCAGGGCCAGGTTTCTTT. It translates to CASSLAGPGFF.

V usage is TRBV20-1 and J usage is TRBJ2-7; D gene uncertain. The germline gives CDR1 DFQATT, CDR2 SNEGSKA (reference sequence). Trimming cost V 2 bases and J 4 bases, with 6 bases left between them. There are 11 residues in the CDR3. The CDR3 spells CSARLVYEQYF. DNA for the CDR3: TGCAGTGCTAGACTAGTTTACGAGCAGTACTTC.

The chain links TRBV5-1 to TRBJ1-3; D remains unclear. This CDR3 is built from 15 residues. CDR1 and CDR2 (germline): SGHRS, YFSETQ. V lost 4 bases and J 0 bases, leaving 11 bases between the germline ends. CDR3 residues: CASSPDFSSGNTIYF. Written as DNA, the CDR3 is TGCGCCAGCAGCCCGGACTTCTCCTCTGGAAACACCATATATTTT. Complete variable domain (other parts from reference TRBV5-1 and TRBJ1-3): KAGVTQTPRYLIKTRGQQVTLSCSPISGHRSVSWYQQTPGQGLQFLFEYFSETQRNKGNFPGRFSGRQFSNSRSEMNVSTLELGDSALYLCASSPDFSSGNTIYFGEGSWLTVV.

This clone was counted between two and nine times. The chain combines TRBV5-4 with TRBJ1-1, with D uncertain. The CDR3 has 14 residues. Germline CDR1 SGHNT, CDR2 YYREEE (reference sequence). Trimming left V 1 base short and J 0 bases short, with 7 bases between. CDR3 DNA sequence: TGTGCCAGCAGCTTGTACCACATGAACACTGAAGCTTTCTTT. It codes for CASSLYHMNTEAFF.

V gene TRBV20-1 combines with J gene TRBJ1-2, with TRBD1 matching 8 bases. After removal of 3 bases from V and 8 bases from J, the junction contained 5 bases not matched to a gene. Germline CDR1 DFQATT, CDR2 SNEGSKA (reference sequence). The CDR3 is 12 residues long. The CDR3 DNA sequence: TGCAGTGCTAGTAAGCCAGGGGGCGGCTACACCTTC. Translated: CSASKPGGGYTF.

At least ten counts were recorded for this clone. The genes are TRBV3-1 (or the pseudogene TRBV3-2) and TRBJ2-2, with D hard to call. The CDR3 covers 15 residues. Germline-derived CDR1 and CDR2 are LGHDT and YNNKEL (reference sequence). Trimming cost V 0 bases and J 2 bases, with 7 bases left between them. CDR3 residues: CASSQEVANTGELFF. In DNA, the CDR3 is TGTGCCAGCAGCCAAGAAGTGGCTAACACCGGGGAGCTGTTTTTT.